The present T cell receptor beta chain was sequenced within a study of cytomegalovirus exposure and HLA in healthy donors. Of note for this clone: Its antigen is unknown.

Regarding the study as a whole: Later analysis indicated greater clonal expansion among HLA-associated TCR beta chains than among equally common other chains. The study carried out a later analysis of TCR beta sequences. It associated 15,000 to 20,000 of them with specific HLA alleles at a false discovery rate of 0.05. CMV serostatus was the only recorded immune exposure for donors. Testing in vitro showed a few CMV-associated chains specific for CMV antigens.

Germline CDR1 is SGDLS and CDR2 is YYNGEE. V dropped 0 bases and J dropped 8; count of bases not matched to a gene: 16. The CDR3 has 18 amino acids. This PCR relied on a set of 60 Vbeta primers and 13 Jbeta primers. Repertoires were generated with immunoSEQ multiplex PCR, while TCRdb's copy carries only in-frame clones and drops some. The data contain roughly 95,000 clones, around 82% of them singletons. The genes are TRBV9 and TRBJ1-4, with TRBD1 matching over 7 bases. The clonotype comes from a man aged 25 to 40 in good health and CMV-seropositive. The sample comprised PBMCs. CDR3 nucleotide sequence: TGTGCCAGCAGCGTAGCGCGTGATGTGGGACAGTTGGGAGAAAAACTGTTTTTT. Protein sequence: CASSVARDVGQLGEKLFF.